Each of the 26 T cell receptor beta chains below was sequenced from the same sample in a study of T cells in Graves' hyperthyroidism and ophthalmopathy. TCR beta CDR3 regions were amplified from RNA. RT-PCR in the first round (using the HTBI primer set) targeted the TCR CDR3. TCRdb itself ran the multiplex PCR reads through MiXCR, one entry per CDR3 protein. The table includes 300,000 to 400,000 distinct CDR3 sequences, 18% detected once. Input material: blood. These receptors were obtained from a young man with Graves' ophthalmopathy.

This clonotype has at least ten counts. This sequence joins TRBV12-3 or TRBV12-4 and TRBJ1-1; TRBD1 is a possible D gene (5 bases). Deletions cut 6 bases from V and 1 base from J, with 12 bases between. CDR3 size: 14 residues. The CDR3 nucleotides read TGTGCCAGCAGCCCCACGGGGCCGAACACTGAAGCTTTCTTT. It codes for CASSPTGPNTEAFF.

This clonotype has just a few counts. This rearrangement joins TRBV27 to TRBJ2-7; D not resolved. The CDR3 totals 18 residues. Germline values: CDR1 MNHEY, CDR2 SMNVEV (reference sequence). Deletions cut 2 bases from V and 6 bases from J, with 26 bases between. The CDR3 DNA follows: TGTGCCAGCAGTTTAACGGCCCCCAGTATCCGTCAAACTGTCGAGCAGTACTTC. Amino acid sequence: CASSLTAPSIRQTVEQYF.

This sequence joins TRBV6-2 or TRBV6-3 and TRBJ1-2; D unclear. V was cut by 6 bases and J by 7 bases, with 18 bases left in between. The CDR3 spans 14 residues. Germline CDR1 and CDR2: MNHEY and SVGEGT. The chain's CDR3 is CASRQQMRLGGYTF. The CDR3 DNA reads as TGTGCCAGCAGGCAACAGATGAGGTTGGGTGGCTACACCTTC.

This clonotype was recorded at least ten times. The chain is built from TRBV6-1 and TRBJ1-2; D not certain. Germline V gene sequence: CDR1 MNHNS, CDR2 SASEGT. The CDR3 has 9 amino acids. The ends were cut back, 8 bases at V and 5 bases at J, with 3 bases in the middle. The CDR3 region is CASGYGYTF. The CDR3 region has the DNA TGTGCCAGCGGTTATGGCTACACCTTC.

This clonotype has just a few counts. The chain joins TRBV20-1 to TRBJ1-4; D is possibly TRBD1 (6 bases). The CDR3 spans 14 residues. Trimming took 1 base from V and 5 from J, leaving 11 bases between them. Per germline, CDR1 DFQATT and CDR2 SNEGSKA (reference sequence). The DNA for the CDR3 is TGCAGTGCTAGAGGGGGGCCCATGAATGAAAAACTGTTTTTT. Translated, it gives CSARGGPMNEKLFF.

V gene TRBV20-1 combines with J gene TRBJ2-2; 9 bases agree with TRBD1. Germline CDR1 DFQATT, CDR2 SNEGSKA (reference sequence). This CDR3 comprises 16 residues. V trimming: 0 bases; J trimming: 5 bases; junction bases outside the gene matches: 7. The CDR3: CSARESRTGETGELFF. Here the CDR3 DNA reads TGCAGTGCTAGAGAGTCTAGGACAGGGGAAACCGGGGAGCTGTTTTTT.

In the case of this clonotype: This may be a read error, as it is one base from a much larger clone. This chain links TRBV20-1 with TRBJ2-5; D call uncertain. The length of the CDR3 is 13 residues. The V and J ends lost 3 bases and 5 bases respectively, with 13 bases between them. The germline CDR1 and CDR2 sequences are DFQATT and SNEGSKA (reference sequence). This CDR3 is CSASPVVWETQYF. The CDR3 bases are TGCAGTGCTAGTCCTGTCGTCTGGGAGACCCAGTACTTC.

This clonotype appeared a few times. The gene calls are TRBV5-1 and TRBJ2-1; 10 bases map to TRBD2. Germline V gene lookup returns CDR1 SGHRS and CDR2 YFSETQ. The CDR3 sequence is 14 residues long. J gave up 9 bases and V 4 bases, and 7 bases lay outside the gene matches. In DNA form, the CDR3 reads TGCGCCAGCAGCACTAGCGGGGCAGAGGGTGAGCAGTTCTTC. Translation gives CASSTSGAEGEQFF.

This clonotype has a handful of counts. This chain connects TRBV4-1 to TRBJ2-1; D is possibly TRBD1 or TRBD2 (5 bases each). The ends were cut back, 2 bases at V and 1 base at J, with 12 bases in the middle. The CDR3 length is 16 residues. CDR1 MGHRA and CDR2 YSYEKL come from the germline V gene. The CDR3 here is CASSQRGRSSYNEQFF. The DNA for the CDR3 is TGCGCCAGCAGCCAAAGGGGACGGAGTTCCTACAATGAGCAGTTCTTC.

This chain joins TRBV28 and TRBJ1-5; possible D gene TRBD1, 5 bases. CDR3 length: 15 residues. Germline CDR1 MDHEN, CDR2 SYDVKM. The V and J ends lost 5 bases and 4 bases respectively, with 15 bases between them. CDR3 bases: TGTGCCAGCAGTGACCTGACAGCTTTTAATCAGCCCCAGCATTTT. It specifies CASSDLTAFNQPQHF.

This clonotype was observed at least ten times. This chain uses TRBV27 with TRBJ2-3; perhaps TRBD2 as D (5 bases). The CDR3 extends over 14 amino acids. CDR1 and CDR2 (germline): MNHEY, SMNVEV (reference sequence). V was shortened by 6 bases and J by 6 bases, with 16 bases between the two germline ends. The DNA of the CDR3 is TGTGCCAGCAGACCTATGTATCCGGGGGATACGCAGTATTTT. This sequence encodes CASRPMYPGDTQYF.

The table lists this clonotype with many counts. The chain uses TRBV29-1 and TRBJ1-1, with 7 positions matching TRBD1. CDR1 and CDR2 (germline): SQVTM, ANQGSEA. V dropped 4 bases and J dropped 1; count of bases not matched to a gene: 3. CDR3 length: 13 amino acids. Here the CDR3 reads CSVVTGTNTEAFF. The CDR3 DNA reads as TGCAGCGTTGTGACAGGGACGAACACTGAAGCTTTCTTT.

This clonotype was found many times. The chain employs TRBV6-1 and TRBJ1-4; tentative D call: TRBD1 (5 bases). The V gene lost 6 bases and the J gene lost 8 bases, with 13 bases spanning the gap. CDR3 size: 13 residues. In germline, CDR1 is MNHNS, CDR2 SASEGT. CDR3 sequence (DNA): TGTGCCAGCAGGGGACCTGGAGGAGAAAAACTGTTTTTT. This sequence encodes CASRGPGGEKLFF.

This clonotype was observed many times. The J gene is TRBJ1-2, the V gene TRBV2, with 12 bases fitting TRBD1. The germline CDR1 and CDR2 sequences are SNHLY and FYNNEI. The trim removed 3 bases at V and 8 bases at J, leaving 7 bases unmatched. The CDR3 runs 15 residues. CDR3 nucleotides: TGTGCCAGCAGTGAGTCGGGACAGGGGGCTAAAGGCTACACCTTC. It codes for CASSESGQGAKGYTF.

At least ten counts were recorded for this clonotype. The chain recombines TRBV7-3 with TRBJ2-3, with D maybe TRBD1 (6 bases). Germline CDR1 SGHTA, CDR2 FQGTGA. This CDR3 has 15 residues. The germline V and J ends were trimmed by 0 bases and 2 bases, with 9 bases remaining between them. The CDR3 loop is CASSLTGALTDTQYF. CDR3 DNA: TGTGCCAGCAGCTTAACGGGGGCCCTCACAGATACGCAGTATTTT.

The V call is TRBV6-6, the J call TRBJ1-4, with a tentative D call TRBD1 (5 bases). The CDR3 length is 15 residues. Germline V gene data show CDR1 as MNHNY and CDR2 as SVGAGI (reference sequence). V was cut by 0 bases and J by 8 bases, with 13 bases left in between. The CDR3, as DNA: TGTGCCAGCAGTTACTCTCAGGGTCCGGAGGAAAAACTGTTTTTT. Amino acid sequence: CASSYSQGPEEKLFF.

This clonotype came up a few times. CDR3 loop: CASSYQTYSGRQETQYF. The CDR3, as DNA: TGTGCCAGTAGCTATCAAACGTATAGCGGACGCCAAGAGACCCAGTACTTC. The rearrangement links TRBV19 to TRBJ2-5, with D possibly being TRBD2 (6 bases). CDR3 size: 17 residues. Germline V gene sequence: CDR1 LNHDA, CDR2 SQIVND (reference sequence). The germline V and J ends were trimmed by 6 bases and 1 base, with 21 bases remaining between them.

This clonotype was observed at least ten times. The V gene is TRBV7-8, the J gene TRBJ2-1; weak D call: TRBD2 (6 bases). Trimming removed 5 bases at V and 9 bases at J, with 14 bases between. This CDR3 is built from 13 residues. CDR1 and CDR2 from the germline V gene are SGHVS and FQNEAQ. CDR3 bases: TGTGCCAGCAGCATGCGGGACCACCGTGAGCAGTTCTTC. This sequence encodes CASSMRDHREQFF.

This clonotype was detected a few times. The V gene is TRBV25-1, the J gene TRBJ2-5, with 10 bases fitting TRBD1. The CDR3 length is 18 residues. V was pared by 3 bases and J by 3 bases, with 13 bases of the junction left unmatched. Germline loops: CDR1 MGHDK, CDR2 SYGVNS. The CDR3 DNA sequence: TGTGCCAGCAGTGACTTGACAGGGGGCCTCGCAATTAAAGAGACCCAGTACTTC. It specifies CASSDLTGGLAIKETQYF.

This clonotype was counted a few times. The chain is built from TRBV20-1 and TRBJ2-3; TRBD2 aligns across 7 bases. Germline values: CDR1 DFQATT, CDR2 SNEGSKA (reference sequence). This CDR3 region has 16 residues. Trimming cost V 0 bases and J 1 base; bases outside gene matches: 7. The CDR3 DNA reads as TGCAGTGCTAGAGACGGATTCCGGGGGGGCACAGATACGCAGTATTTT. Translating gives CSARDGFRGGTDTQYF.

The V call is TRBV19, the J call TRBJ2-2; 11 positions agree with TRBD2. V shed 3 bases, J shed 6 bases, and the junction held 3 bases outside the gene matches. Germline V lookup: CDR1 LNHDA, CDR2 SQIVND (reference sequence). The CDR3 length is 15 residues. CDR3 protein: CASSMVGLAAGELFF. The CDR3 region has the DNA TGTGCCAGTAGTATGGTGGGACTAGCGGCCGGGGAGCTGTTTTTT.

This clonotype was seen more than once but under ten times. The chain is built from TRBV29-1 and TRBJ1-2, with TRBD1 as a possible D gene (5 bases). Looked up from germline, CDR1 is SQVTM and CDR2 is ANQGSEA. The CDR3 is 15 residues long. The V and J ends lost 3 bases and 5 bases respectively, with 19 bases between them. The chain's CDR3 is CSVDSVQGLSYGYTF. The CDR3 DNA is TGCAGCGTTGATTCTGTGCAGGGACTGAGTTATGGCTACACCTTC.

This clonotype was detected only a few times. The chain is built from TRBV2 and TRBJ2-1; unclear D gene. This CDR3 region has 15 residues. Germline-derived CDR1 and CDR2 are SNHLY and FYNNEI. Trimming removed 7 bases from V and 0 bases from J, with 13 bases in between. CDR3: CASIPAASSYNEQFF. The CDR3 nucleotides are TGTGCCAGCATTCCGGCGGCGAGCTCCTACAATGAGCAGTTCTTC.

V is TRBV24-1 and J is TRBJ1-2; maybe TRBD1 (6 bases). The CDR3 is 12 amino acids. Germline CDR1 and CDR2: KGHDR and SFDVKD. The V gene lost 7 bases and the J gene lost 6 bases, with 11 bases spanning the gap. CDR3 DNA: TGTGCCACCAGCGGTTACAGGGATGGCTACACCTTC. This sequence encodes CATSGYRDGYTF.

The genes are TRBV15 and TRBJ1-1; D possibly corresponds to TRBD1 (5 bases). CDR1 and CDR2 (germline): LNHNV, YYDKDF (reference sequence). The CDR3 covers 15 residues. V shed 5 bases and J shed 4 bases, with 17 bases lying between them. The CDR3 DNA reads TGTGCCACCAGCGTCTTCCGGGACGGCGTCACTGAAGCTTTCTTT. Translated: CATSVFRDGVTEAFF.

This clonotype showed up many times. V gene TRBV5-1 combines with J gene TRBJ2-2; D tentatively fits TRBD1 or TRBD2 (7 bases each). The V gene lost 4 bases and the J gene lost 2 bases, with 21 bases spanning the gap. The CDR3 is 18 amino acids. CDR1 is SGHRS and CDR2 is YFSETQ in the germline V gene. The CDR3 spells CASSPSTGGTVNTGELFF. Here the CDR3 DNA reads TGCGCCAGCAGCCCTTCGACCGGGGGGACAGTCAACACCGGGGAGCTGTTTTTT.